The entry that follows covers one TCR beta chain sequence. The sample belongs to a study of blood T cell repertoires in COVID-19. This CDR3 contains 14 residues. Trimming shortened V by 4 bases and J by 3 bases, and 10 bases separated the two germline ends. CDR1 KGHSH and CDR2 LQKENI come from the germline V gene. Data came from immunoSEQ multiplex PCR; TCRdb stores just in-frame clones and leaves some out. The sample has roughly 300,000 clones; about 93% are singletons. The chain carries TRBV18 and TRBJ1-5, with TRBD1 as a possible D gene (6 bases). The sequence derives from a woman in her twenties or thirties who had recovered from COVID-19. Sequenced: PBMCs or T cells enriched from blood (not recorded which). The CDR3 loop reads CASSQDSANQPQHF. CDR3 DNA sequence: TGTGCCAGCTCACAGGACAGCGCCAATCAGCCCCAGCATTTT. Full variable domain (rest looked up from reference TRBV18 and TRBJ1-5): NAGVMQNPRHLVRRRGQEARLRCSPMKGHSHVYWYRQLPEEGLKFMVYLQKENIIDESGMPKERFSAEFPKEGPSILRIQQVVRGDSAAYFCASSQDSANQPQHFGDGTRLSIL.